One and the same sample provided the 11 T cell receptor beta chains below, sequenced in a study of CD8 T cells in Susac syndrome. RNA was extracted with the RNeasy kit, and a quantity of roughly 0.5 to 1 ug was reverse transcribed using random hexamers. TCRdb re-analysed the immunoSEQ multiplex PCR reads in MiXCR, keeping a single row per CDR3 protein. This table has over 150,000 distinct CDR3 sequences, more than 95% appearing once. Material for sequencing was CD4+ T cells from PBMCs. These receptors were obtained from a human donor with Susac syndrome.

The chain has TRBV10-3 and TRBJ2-1; 14 nucleotides align to TRBD2. This CDR3 has 17 amino acids. Germline V gives CDR1 ENHRY, CDR2 SYGVKD. The V and J ends lost 0 bases and 6 bases, in that order; junction bases with no gene match: 4. Written as DNA, the CDR3 is TGTGCCATCAGTGAGTCGATGGGGACTAGCGGGGGCAATGAGCAGTTCTTC. This translates into CAISESMGTSGGNEQFF.

The V gene is TRBV27, the J gene TRBJ1-2; D uncertain. Germline CDR1 is MNHEY and CDR2 is SMNVEV (reference sequence). V dropped 5 bases and J dropped 6 bases, with 13 bases sitting between them. The length of the CDR3 is 13 residues. CDR3 bases: TGTGCCAGCAGTAAGGAGGAAAGGAATGGCTACACCTTC. It yields the protein CASSKEERNGYTF.

In its sample, this clonotype was seen once. This chain uses TRBV30 with TRBJ1-2; D not certain. The germline V gene encodes CDR1 GTSNPN and CDR2 SVGIG (reference sequence). Trimming took 0 bases from V and 8 from J, leaving 7 bases between them. There are 11 residues in the CDR3. The CDR3 coding sequence is TGTGCCTGGAGTGTTGGGCCAGGCTACACCTTC. Its translation: CAWSVGPGYTF.

The chain's CDR3 is CATNQRRQETQYF. The CDR3, as DNA: TGTGCCACCAATCAGCGCAGGCAAGAGACCCAGTACTTC. This sequence joins TRBV15 and TRBJ2-5; D not resolved. CDR1 is LNHNV, CDR2 YYDKDF, per germline (reference sequence). The V end lost 7 bases, the J end lost 2 bases, and 11 bases lay between the germline ends. The CDR3 contains 13 residues. Supplemented by reference TRBV15 and TRBJ2-5, the full variable domain reads DAMVIQNPRYQVTQFGKPVTLSCSQTLNHNVMYWYQQKSSQAPKLLFHYYDKDFNNEADTPDNFQSRRPNTSFCFLDIRSPGLGDTAMYLCATNQRRQETQYFGPGTRLLVL.

This rearrangement joins TRBV29-1 to TRBJ1-1; D unclear. Germline V gives CDR1 SQVTM, CDR2 ANQGSEA. V lost 3 bases and J 1 base, leaving 9 bases between the germline ends. The CDR3 covers 13 residues. CDR3 sequence: CSVDGRRNTEAFF. CDR3 bases: TGCAGCGTTGATGGTCGGAGGAACACTGAAGCTTTCTTT. Supplemented by reference TRBV29-1 and TRBJ1-1, the full variable domain reads SAVISQKPSRDICQRGTSLTIQCQVDSQVTMMFWYRQQPGQSLTLIATANQGSEATYESGFVIDKFPISRPNLTFSTLTVSNMSPEDSSIYLCSVDGRRNTEAFFGQGTRLTVV.

The chain links TRBV5-6 to TRBJ2-2; TRBD2 aligns across 11 bases. The CDR3 has 17 amino acids. After removal of 5 bases from V and 4 bases from J, the junction contained 10 bases not matched to a gene. Looked up from germline, CDR1 is SGHDT and CDR2 is YYEEEE. CDR3 nucleotides: TGTGCCAGCAGGAATCTAGCGGGAGGCCCGGGCACCGGGGAGCTGTTTTTT. This codes for CASRNLAGGPGTGELFF.

This clonotype appeared once. The chain couples TRBV28 to TRBJ1-5; D is unresolved. The CDR3 covers 16 residues. Trimming cost V 4 bases and J 3 bases, with 16 bases left between them. CDR1 and CDR2 (germline): MDHEN, SYDVKM. The DNA of the CDR3 is TGTGCCAGCAGTTCCCGCCGGGGTGGGCCCAATCAGCCCCAGCATTTT. Its protein product is CASSSRRGGPNQPQHF.

J is TRBJ2-5 and V is TRBV6-5; D is undetermined. CDR1 MNHEY and CDR2 SVGAGI come from the germline V gene. There are 15 residues in the CDR3. V was cut by 5 bases and J by 5 bases, with 18 bases left in between. The CDR3 reads CASSRDFRLGETQYF. For the CDR3, the DNA is TGTGCCAGCAGTCGTGACTTCCGTTTGGGGGAGACCCAGTACTTC.

The gene calls are TRBV20-1 and TRBJ2-1; D is ambiguous. V gave up 1 base and J gave up 7 bases, with 8 bases separating them. Germline assignment: CDR1 DFQATT and CDR2 SNEGSKA (reference sequence). The CDR3 consists of 12 residues. The CDR3 loop reads CSARVPGNEQFF. The CDR3 DNA sequence: TGCAGTGCTAGAGTCCCCGGGAATGAGCAGTTCTTC.

This chain joins TRBV5-1 and TRBJ1-1, with 9 bases matching TRBD1. V gave up 0 bases and J gave up 4 bases; unmatched junction bases: 7. Germline CDR1 and CDR2: SGHRS and YFSETQ. The CDR3 sequence is 16 residues long. The CDR3, as DNA: TGCGCCAGCAGCTTGGGACAGGGGGTCGGGAGCACTGAAGCTTTCTTT. Translated, it gives CASSLGQGVGSTEAFF.

This sequence joins TRBV12-3 or TRBV12-4 and TRBJ2-3; TRBD1 is a possible D gene (6 bases). CDR3 size: 14 residues. The V end lost 1 base, the J end lost 1 base, and 6 bases lay between the germline ends. This CDR3 is CASSLEGGTDTQYF. In nucleotides, the CDR3 is TGTGCCAGCAGTTTAGAGGGGGGCACAGATACGCAGTATTTT.